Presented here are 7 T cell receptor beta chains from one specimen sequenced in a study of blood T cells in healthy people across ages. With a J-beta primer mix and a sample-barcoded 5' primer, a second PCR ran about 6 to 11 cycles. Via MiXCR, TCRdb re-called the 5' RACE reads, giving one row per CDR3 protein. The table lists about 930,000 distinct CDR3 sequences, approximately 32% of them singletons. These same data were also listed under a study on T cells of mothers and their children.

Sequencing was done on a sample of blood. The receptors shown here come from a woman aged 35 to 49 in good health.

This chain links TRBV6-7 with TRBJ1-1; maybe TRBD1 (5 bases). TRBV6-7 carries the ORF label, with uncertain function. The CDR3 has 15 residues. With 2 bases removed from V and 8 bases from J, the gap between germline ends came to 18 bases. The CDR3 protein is CASSYPNRARVEAFF. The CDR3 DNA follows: TGTGCCAGCAGTTACCCAAATAGGGCCAGGGTGGAAGCTTTCTTT.

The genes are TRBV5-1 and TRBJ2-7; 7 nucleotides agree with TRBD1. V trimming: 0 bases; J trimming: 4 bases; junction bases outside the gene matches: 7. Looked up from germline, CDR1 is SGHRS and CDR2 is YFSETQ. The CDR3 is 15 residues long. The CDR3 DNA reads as TGCGCCAGCAGCTTGGAGACAGGGAGTATTTACGAGCAGTACTTC. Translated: CASSLETGSIYEQYF.

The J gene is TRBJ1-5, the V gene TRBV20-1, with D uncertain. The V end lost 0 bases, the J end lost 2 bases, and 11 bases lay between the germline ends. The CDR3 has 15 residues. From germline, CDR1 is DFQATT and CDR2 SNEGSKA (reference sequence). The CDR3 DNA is TGCAGTGCTAGAGATTCGTCGGCGGGCAATCAGCCCCAGCATTTT. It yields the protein CSARDSSAGNQPQHF.

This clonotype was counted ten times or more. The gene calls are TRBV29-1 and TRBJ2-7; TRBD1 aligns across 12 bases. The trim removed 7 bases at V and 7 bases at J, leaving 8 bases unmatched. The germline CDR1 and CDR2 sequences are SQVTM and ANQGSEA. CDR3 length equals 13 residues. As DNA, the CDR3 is TGCAGCGCCGGGACAGGGGGCCTAAGGGAGCAGTACTTC. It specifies CSAGTGGLREQYF.

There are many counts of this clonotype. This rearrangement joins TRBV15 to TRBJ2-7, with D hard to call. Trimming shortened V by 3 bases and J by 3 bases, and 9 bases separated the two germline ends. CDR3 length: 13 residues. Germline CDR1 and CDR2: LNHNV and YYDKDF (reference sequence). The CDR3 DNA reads TGTGCCACCAGCAGGGACGGAGACTACGAGCAGTACTTC. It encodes CATSRDGDYEQYF.

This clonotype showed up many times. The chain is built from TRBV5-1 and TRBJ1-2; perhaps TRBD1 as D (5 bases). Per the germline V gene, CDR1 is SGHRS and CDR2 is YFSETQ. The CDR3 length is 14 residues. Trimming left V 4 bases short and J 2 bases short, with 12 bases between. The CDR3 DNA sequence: TGCGCCAGCAGCCCACCGACAGCAAACTATGGCTACACCTTC. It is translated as CASSPPTANYGYTF. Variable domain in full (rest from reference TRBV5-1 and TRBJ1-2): KAGVTQTPRYLIKTRGQQVTLSCSPISGHRSVSWYQQTPGQGLQFLFEYFSETQRNKGNFPGRFSGRQFSNSRSEMNVSTLELGDSALYLCASSPPTANYGYTFGSGTRLTVV.

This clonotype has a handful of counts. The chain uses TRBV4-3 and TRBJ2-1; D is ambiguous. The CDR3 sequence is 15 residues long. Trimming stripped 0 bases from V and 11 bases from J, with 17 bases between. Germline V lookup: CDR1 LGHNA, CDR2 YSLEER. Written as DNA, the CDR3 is TGCGCCAGCAGCCAAGATAGTATGACTTCCAGTCAGCAGTTCTTC. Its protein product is CASSQDSMTSSQQFF.